These 26 T cell receptor beta chains were sequenced from one sample in a study of blood T cell repertoires in COVID-19. The data were produced by immunoSEQ multiplex PCR, yet TCRdb's version contains in-frame clones alone and is incomplete. The sample lists around 500,000 clones; 85% to 90% were seen once. Sequencing used PBMCs or T cells enriched from blood (not recorded which). All receptors derive from a woman aged 40 to 49 who had recovered from COVID-19.

This rearrangement joins TRBV7-2 to TRBJ2-5; 9 bases agree with TRBD1. Germline loops: CDR1 SGHTA, CDR2 FQGNSA. The ends lost 5 bases at V and 4 bases at J; junction bases unmatched: 5. The CDR3 covers 14 residues. The CDR3 coding sequence is TGTGCCAGCAGCCGGGACAGGGAGTCAGAGACCCAGTACTTC. Protein sequence: CASSRDRESETQYF.

The chain joins TRBV11-2 to TRBJ1-2, with D tentatively TRBD1 (5 bases). Germline CDR1 reads SGHAT; CDR2 reads FQNNGV. Trimming pared 0 bases from V and 4 bases from J, leaving 15 bases between. The CDR3 extends over 16 amino acids. As DNA, the CDR3 is TGTGCCAGCAGCTTAGATAATCAGGGTTCGCTCTATGGCTACACCTTC. Protein sequence: CASSLDNQGSLYGYTF.

V is TRBV11-1 and J is TRBJ2-4; tentative D call: TRBD2 (6 bases). CDR1 is SGHAT, CDR2 FQDESV, per germline (reference sequence). The V end was cut by 5 bases, the J end by 7 bases, with 21 bases between. The CDR3 consists of 16 residues. As DNA, the CDR3 is TGTGCCAGCAGCCCCCCCCACGGGAGCGGTCGGAACATTCAGTACTTC. It is translated as CASSPPHGSGRNIQYF.

The gene calls are TRBV5-4 and TRBJ2-1; tentative D call: TRBD1 (7 bases). The CDR3 runs 16 residues. The germline V gene encodes CDR1 SGHNT and CDR2 YYREEE (reference sequence). The V end was cut by 3 bases, the J end by 4 bases, with 17 bases between. The CDR3 sequence is CASSSGGQITYNEQFF. In nucleotides, the CDR3 is TGTGCCAGCAGCTCCGGGGGACAGATCACATACAATGAGCAGTTCTTC.

J is TRBJ2-3 and V is TRBV19; D is perhaps TRBD2 (6 bases). Germline V gene data show CDR1 as LNHDA and CDR2 as SQIVND (reference sequence). CDR3 length: 16 amino acids. V was clipped by 5 bases and J by 4 bases, with 19 bases between them. The CDR3 reads CASSSNRGVRADTQYF. In DNA form, the CDR3 reads TGTGCCAGTAGTTCCAACCGCGGGGTCAGGGCAGATACGCAGTATTTT.

This sequence joins TRBV13 and TRBJ2-7; D is possibly TRBD1 (7 bases). Trimming took off 1 base at V and 1 base at J, with 11 bases between the two ends. The CDR3 extends over 15 amino acids. CDR1 is PRHDT and CDR2 is FYEKMQ in the germline V gene (reference sequence). CDR3 bases: TGTGCCAGCAGCTTAGTCGCGGGACAGTCCTACGAGCAGTACTTC. It encodes CASSLVAGQSYEQYF.

The chain combines TRBV5-5 with TRBJ1-5; no definite D call. The CDR3 runs 19 residues. Trimming took off 0 bases at V and 0 bases at J, with 19 bases between the two ends. Germline values: CDR1 SGHKS, CDR2 YYEKEE (reference sequence). The CDR3 reads CASSLALVRHTYSNQPQHF. CDR3 nucleotides: TGTGCCAGCAGCTTGGCCCTGGTCAGACATACTTATAGCAATCAGCCCCAGCATTTT.

This chain uses TRBV15 with TRBJ2-7, with 11 positions matching TRBD2. After removal of 3 bases from V and 0 bases from J, the junction contained 7 bases not matched to a gene. Germline CDR1 is LNHNV and CDR2 is YYDKDF (reference sequence). This CDR3 contains 17 residues. The CDR3 bases are TGTGCCACCAGCAGGGCTAGCGGGAGGCCCAGCTCCTACGAGCAGTACTTC. This encodes CATSRASGRPSSYEQYF. The variable domain in full, with the rest retrieved from reference TRBV15 and TRBJ2-7, is DAMVIQNPRYQVTQFGKPVTLSCSQTLNHNVMYWYQQKSSQAPKLLFHYYDKDFNNEADTPDNFQSRRPNTSFCFLDIRSPGLGDTAMYLCATSRASGRPSSYEQYFGPGTRLTVT.

CDR3 DNA sequence: TGTGCCAGCAGCTTGGGGATCCGGGGTTTGAACACTGAAGCTTTCTTT. Its protein product is CASSLGIRGLNTEAFF. The V gene is TRBV7-9, the J gene TRBJ1-1; D remains ambiguous. Germline V lookup: CDR1 SEHNR, CDR2 FQNEAQ (reference sequence). The CDR3 runs 16 residues. V lost 3 bases and J lost 0, with 14 bases in between.

The chain couples TRBV7-6 to TRBJ2-3, with 7 bases fitting TRBD2. The J segment lost 6 bases and the V segment lost 6 bases, leaving 15 bases of the junction unmatched. Germline CDR1 is SGHVS and CDR2 is FNYEAQ. The CDR3 loop spans 16 amino acids. CDR3 sequence: CASSLTPGGGGDTQYF. CDR3 nucleotides: TGTGCCAGCAGTTTAACCCCTGGGGGGGGTGGCGATACGCAGTATTTT.

V usage is TRBV7-2 and J usage is TRBJ2-1, with 12 nucleotides matching TRBD2. V was clipped by 7 bases and J by 7 bases; unmatched bases: 8. This CDR3 is 15 amino acids long. In germline, CDR1 is SGHTA, CDR2 FQGNSA. DNA for the CDR3: TGTGCCAGCACCATACAAGGACTAGCGGGGAATGAGCAGTTCTTC. This translates into CASTIQGLAGNEQFF.

J is TRBJ1-2 and V is TRBV29-1, with TRBD1 as a possible D gene (5 bases). Trimming removed 6 bases from V and 7 bases from J, with 15 bases in between. Per the germline V gene, CDR1 is SQVTM and CDR2 is ANQGSEA. This CDR3 spans 12 amino acids. The CDR3 protein is CSVKDGGVGYTF. The CDR3 DNA is TGCAGCGTCAAAGACGGGGGTGTTGGCTACACCTTC.

The chain carries TRBV19 and TRBJ1-5, with 12 bases identical to TRBD1. V dropped 5 bases and J dropped 5; count of bases not matched to a gene: 7. Germline lookup yields CDR1 LNHDA and CDR2 SQIVND (reference sequence). The CDR3 is 16 residues long. The CDR3 region has the DNA TGTGCCAGTAGTGCGAAGGGACAGGGGGCATATCAGCCCCAGCATTTT. Protein: CASSAKGQGAYQPQHF. Full variable domain (rest looked up from reference TRBV19 and TRBJ1-5): DGGITQSPKYLFRKEGQNVTLSCEQNLNHDAMYWYRQDPGQGLRLIYYSQIVNDFQKGDIAEGYSVSREKKESFPLTVTSAQKNPTAFYLCASSAKGQGAYQPQHFGDGTRLSIL.

The V gene is TRBV30, the J gene TRBJ2-2, with a tentative D call TRBD2 (6 bases). Per the germline V gene, CDR1 is GTSNPN and CDR2 is SVGIG (reference sequence). This CDR3 has 15 amino acids. Trimming removed 5 bases from V and 8 bases from J, with 21 bases in between. In DNA form, the CDR3 reads TGTGCCTGGGCACGCGAGGGACTTCTAAGGGGGGAGCTGTTTTTT. Translation: CAWAREGLLRGELFF.

The rearrangement uses TRBV5-1 and TRBJ1-1; possible D gene TRBD1, 6 bases. CDR3 length equals 15 residues. Germline CDR1 is SGHRS and CDR2 is YFSETQ. The V and J ends lost 0 bases and 4 bases respectively, with 13 bases between them. The CDR3 DNA is TGCGCCAGCAGCTTGGGGCAGGGGTATAGCACTGAAGCTTTCTTT. It specifies CASSLGQGYSTEAFF.

J is TRBJ1-1 and V is TRBV5-1, with D unclear. V dropped 5 bases and J dropped 1 base, with 15 bases sitting between them. Germline lookup yields CDR1 SGHRS and CDR2 YFSETQ. The CDR3 is 15 residues long. The CDR3 protein is CASSARASENTEAFF. In DNA, the CDR3 is TGCGCCAGCAGTGCGCGGGCGTCAGAGAACACTGAAGCTTTCTTT.

The rearrangement uses TRBV6-4 and TRBJ2-2, with D hard to call. V lost 3 bases and J 1 base, leaving 6 bases between the germline ends. The CDR3 extends over 14 amino acids. The V gene's germline CDR1 is MRHNA and CDR2 SNTAGT. The CDR3 loop reads CASSEQVNTGELFF. DNA of the CDR3: TGTGCCAGCAGTGAACAAGTGAACACCGGGGAGCTGTTTTTT.

The chain links TRBV6-5 to TRBJ1-2, with 9 bases fitting TRBD1. This CDR3 contains 15 residues. Trimming took 5 bases from V and 4 from J; bases not matched to a gene: 8. Germline lookup yields CDR1 MNHEY and CDR2 SVGAGI. CDR3 nucleotide sequence: TGTGCCAGCAGTACTCAACAGGGGGCGAGCTATGGCTACACCTTC. Its translation: CASSTQQGASYGYTF.

The gene calls are TRBV3-1 (or the pseudogene TRBV3-2) and TRBJ1-5, with unresolved D. The V gene lost 6 bases and the J gene lost 4 bases, with 16 bases spanning the gap. The CDR3 is 15 amino acids. Germline CDR1 reads LGHDT; CDR2 reads YNNKEL (reference sequence). The CDR3 sequence: CASSSAGLGNQPQHF. For the CDR3, the DNA is TGTGCCAGCAGTTCGGCGGGGTTAGGGAATCAGCCCCAGCATTTT.

Concerning this clone itself: Other DNA sequences in this specimen translate into the identical CDR3. This sequence joins TRBV2 and TRBJ1-1, with D possibly being TRBD1 (5 bases). Trimming stripped 7 bases from V and 2 bases from J, with 11 bases between. Per the germline V gene, CDR1 is SNHLY and CDR2 is FYNNEI. The CDR3 contains 13 residues. The CDR3, as DNA: TGTGCCAGCACGGCAGGGCCAAACACTGAAGCTTTCTTT. It encodes CASTAGPNTEAFF.

This clone was seen a single time. The chain uses TRBV27 and TRBJ1-6; D gene uncertain. The CDR3 totals 15 residues. V gave up 3 bases and J gave up 0 bases, with 6 bases separating them. Germline CDR1 MNHEY, CDR2 SMNVEV (reference sequence). The chain's CDR3 is CASSFSGSYNSPLHF. In nucleotides, the CDR3 is TGTGCCAGCAGTTTCAGCGGCTCCTATAATTCACCCCTCCACTTT.

The chain employs TRBV12-3 or TRBV12-4 and TRBJ2-1, with no clear D. This CDR3 contains 13 residues. The ends were cut back, 9 bases at V and 1 base at J, with 10 bases in the middle. CDR3 sequence: CASGGDSYNEQFF. Written as DNA, the CDR3 is TGTGCCAGTGGCGGAGATTCCTACAATGAGCAGTTCTTC.

The CDR3 spells CASSLIGVAGTEAFF. CDR3 DNA: TGTGCCAGCAGTCTAATCGGGGTGGCCGGCACTGAAGCTTTCTTT. The chain carries TRBV2 and TRBJ1-1; D not certain. Germline CDR1 and CDR2: SNHLY and FYNNEI. The CDR3 has 15 residues. The V and J ends lost 5 bases and 4 bases respectively, with 17 bases between them. The whole variable domain, filled in from reference TRBV2 and TRBJ1-1, reads EPEVTQTPSHQVTQMGQEVILRCVPISNHLYFYWYRQILGQKVEFLVSFYNNEISEKSEIFDDQFSVERPDGSNFTLKIRSTKLEDSAMYFCASSLIGVAGTEAFFGQGTRLTVV.

The table lists this clone with a few counts. The chain combines TRBV6-2 or TRBV6-3 with TRBJ2-7; a possible D gene is TRBD2 (6 bases). The V gene's germline CDR1 is MNHEY and CDR2 SVGEGT. V was pared by 5 bases and J by 5 bases, with 16 bases between. The CDR3 length is 14 residues. CDR3 nucleotides: TGTGCCAGCAGTCCACCGGGGACTCTCCACGAGCAGTACTTC. It translates to CASSPPGTLHEQYF.

The table lists this clone with a few counts. V and J are TRBV11-3 and TRBJ2-7; 14 nucleotides agree with TRBD2. From germline, CDR1 is SGHNT and CDR2 YENEEA. The CDR3 consists of 17 residues. V lost 4 bases, J lost 5 bases, and 10 bases stayed unmatched. The CDR3 DNA reads TGTGCCAGCAGCTCCGGACTAGCGGGAGGACCGGGCGACGAGCAGTACTTC. It specifies CASSSGLAGGPGDEQYF.

This chain connects TRBV5-4 to TRBJ2-2; 12 bases line up with TRBD2. The germline V gene encodes CDR1 SGHNT and CDR2 YYREEE (reference sequence). J lost 7 bases, V lost 0 bases, and 7 bases had no gene match. The CDR3 runs to 17 residues. The CDR3 reads CASSLAASGRAGGELFF. The CDR3 bases are TGTGCCAGCAGCTTGGCGGCTAGCGGGAGGGCCGGCGGGGAGCTGTTTTTT.